A selection of T cell receptor beta chains follows, all from one sample in a study of cytomegalovirus exposure and HLA in healthy donors. Libraries were prepared by immunoSEQ multiplex PCR; TCRdb keeps only in-frame clonotypes and omits some of them. Of about 120,000 clones in the sample, roughly four fifths were seen once. Sequenced sample: PBMCs. All receptors come from a woman in her thirties or forties in good health and CMV-seropositive. CDR3s include the opening cysteine and the closing phenylalanine or tryptophan. The D gene is left open where the match is weak. Clone sizes are given selectively: once, few, many, or a class where the clone is expanded.

d_gene	abundance	v_gene	j_gene	CDR3aa	CDR3nt
TRBD1	once	TRBV15	TRBJ2-3	CATSHGQGDTDTQYF	TGTGCCACCAGCCACGGACAGGGAGACACAGATACGCAGTATTTT
TRBD1	-	TRBV28	TRBJ1-4	CASSLTSPGQGNNEKLFF	TGTGCCAGCAGTTTAACATCCCCCGGACAGGGGAATAATGAAAAACTGTTTTTT
-	-	TRBV30	TRBJ2-2	CAWSVSGYTWELFF	TGTGCCTGGAGTGTATCAGGCTACACCTGGGAGCTGTTTTTT
-	-	TRBV5-5	TRBJ2-7	CASSLDLTGFTYEQYF	TGTGCCAGCAGCTTGGATTTAACAGGGTTCACCTACGAGCAGTACTTC
-	-	TRBV19	TRBJ2-5	CASSMDSDSETQYF	TGTGCCAGTAGTATGGATAGCGACTCAGAGACCCAGTACTTC
-	-	TRBV6-4	TRBJ2-7	CASGSTLGEQYF	TGTGCCAGCGGGAGCACACTAGGAGAGCAGTACTTC
TRBD1	few	TRBV29-1	TRBJ1-2	CSAGDRGYTF	TGCAGCGCGGGGGACAGGGGCTACACCTTC
TRBD2	-	TRBV10-3	TRBJ2-5	CASGASSGIAETQYF	TGTGCCTCAGGGGCGAGTAGCGGGATAGCGGAGACCCAGTACTTC
-	few	TRBV4-2	TRBJ2-2	CASSQDYRNTGELFF	TGTGCCAGCAGCCAAGATTACAGGAACACCGGGGAGCTGTTTTTT
-	-	TRBV28	TRBJ2-7	CASRPGTYEQYF	TGTGCCAGCAGGCCGGGGACCTACGAGCAGTACTTC
-	few	TRBV6-5	TRBJ2-6	CASSLHSGANVLTF	TGTGCCAGCAGTTTACACTCTGGGGCCAACGTCCTGACTTTC
-	-	TRBV21-1	TRBJ2-7	CARKTSGVIKQDYEQYF	TGTGCCAGAAAGACTAGCGGTGTAATTAAGCAAGACTACGAGCAGTACTTC
-	-	TRBV7-3	TRBJ2-1	CASSWLAGNEQFF	TGTGCCAGCAGTTGGTTAGCTGGTAATGAGCAGTTCTTC
-	-	TRBV9	TRBJ2-3	CASSVYGSPPSTDTQYF	TGTGCCAGCAGCGTGTACGGGAGTCCCCCTAGCACAGATACGCAGTATTTT
TRBD1	-	TRBV6-6	TRBJ2-7	CAAGTVSYEQYF	TGTGCCGCCGGGACAGTCTCCTACGAGCAGTACTTC
-	-	TRBV28	TRBJ1-1	CASRVGDTEAFF	TGTGCCAGCAGAGTCGGGGACACTGAAGCTTTCTTT
TRBD1	-	TRBV6-5	TRBJ1-1	CASSYSVMTGEGEAFF	TGTGCCAGCAGTTACTCAGTTATGACAGGGGAGGGTGAAGCTTTCTTT
TRBD1	-	TRBV27	TRBJ1-5	CAASTGRNQPQHF	TGTGCCGCTTCGACAGGGCGGAATCAGCCCCAGCATTTT
TRBD2	once	TRBV29-1	TRBJ2-5	CSVARGGPQETQYF	TGCAGCGTTGCCCGGGGGGGGCCCCAAGAGACCCAGTACTTC
-	-	TRBV5-5	TRBJ2-7	CASSLTGVNYEQYF	TGTGCCAGCAGCTTGACGGGAGTAAACTACGAGCAGTACTTC
-	few	TRBV6-1	TRBJ2-3	CASRTAFGTDTQYF	TGTGCCAGTAGAACAGCCTTCGGCACAGATACGCAGTATTTT
-	-	TRBV19	TRBJ2-7	CASSHQAPAEQYF	TGTGCCAGTAGCCATCAGGCTCCAGCAGAGCAGTACTTC
TRBD1	-	TRBV19	TRBJ1-2	CASSIWTGGAANYGYTF	TGTGCCAGTAGTATTTGGACAGGGGGCGCGGCCAACTATGGCTACACCTTC
TRBD1	-	TRBV19	TRBJ1-2	CASSPRGRGYTF	TGTGCCAGTAGCCCCAGGGGGCGGGGCTACACCTTC
TRBD1	-	TRBV19	TRBJ2-5	CASSIKGAGAETQYF	TGTGCCAGTAGTATTAAGGGGGCAGGGGCGGAGACCCAGTACTTC
-	-	TRBV30	TRBJ2-1	CAWSVGQEQFF	TGTGCCTGGAGTGTGGGGCAAGAGCAGTTCTTC
TRBD2	-	TRBV7-9	TRBJ2-1	CASSRGTSGTYSGGQFF	TGTGCCAGCAGCCGGGGGACTAGCGGGACCTATTCGGGTGGGCAGTTCTTC
TRBD1	-	TRBV5-1	TRBJ1-2	CASSPGQGWDYGYTF	TGCGCCAGCAGCCCTGGACAGGGGTGGGACTATGGCTACACCTTC
TRBD1	-	TRBV28	TRBJ1-2	CASSLNRGPSGYTF	TGTGCCAGCAGTCTTAACAGGGGTCCTAGTGGCTACACCTTC
-	-	TRBV6-5	TRBJ2-1	CASSYDKQGGGSEQFF	TGTGCCAGCAGTTACGACAAACAGGGGGGGGGTAGTGAGCAGTTCTTC
-	once	TRBV6-5	TRBJ1-2	CASSYSQGNYGYTF	TGTGCCAGCAGTTACTCGCAGGGGAACTATGGCTACACCTTC
-	-	TRBV5-1	TRBJ2-1	CASSFWAASVYNEQFF	TGCGCCAGCAGCTTTTGGGCGGCTAGCGTCTACAATGAGCAGTTCTTC
TRBD1	-	TRBV5-6	TRBJ1-2	CASSQLYGTDPYNYGYTF	TGTGCCAGCAGCCAACTTTACGGGACAGACCCCTATAACTATGGCTACACCTTC
-	-	TRBV30	TRBJ1-3	CAWSEQGGIGNTIYF	TGTGCCTGGAGTGAACAGGGCGGAATCGGAAACACCATATATTTT
-	-	TRBV6-6	TRBJ2-3	CASSYSTNTDTQYF	TGTGCCAGCAGTTACTCGACTAACACAGATACGCAGTATTTT
TRBD1	-	TRBV4-1	TRBJ2-7	CASRVGTGAYEQYF	TGCGCCAGCCGGGTGGGGACAGGGGCCTACGAGCAGTACTTC
-	-	TRBV28	TRBJ1-5	CASSPYRDNQPQHF	TGTGCCAGCAGTCCCTACAGGGATAATCAGCCCCAGCATTTT